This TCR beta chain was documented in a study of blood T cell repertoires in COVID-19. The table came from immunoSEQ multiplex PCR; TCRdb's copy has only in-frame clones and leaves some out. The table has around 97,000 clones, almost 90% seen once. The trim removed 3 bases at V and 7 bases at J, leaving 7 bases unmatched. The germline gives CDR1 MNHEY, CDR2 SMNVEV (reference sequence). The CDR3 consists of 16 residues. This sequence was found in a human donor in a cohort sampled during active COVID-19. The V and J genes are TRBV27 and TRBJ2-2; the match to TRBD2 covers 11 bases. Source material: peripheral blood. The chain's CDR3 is CASSFLSGRGNGELFF. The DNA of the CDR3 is TGTGCCAGCAGTTTCCTTAGCGGGAGGGGGAACGGGGAGCTGTTTTTT.